Listed here are 25 T cell receptor beta chains from one sample, sequenced in a study of sequential checkpoint blockade in melanoma (dated by TCRdb to about 2019). Libraries were prepared through the immunoSEQ multiplex PCR assay. The source is immuneACCESS, and TCRdb retained only in-frame sequences with V and J called. Part of the clones is not carried over; for the studies checked, unresolved V genes explain less than half of this, and the remainder is unexplained. The table for this sample lists fewer than 15,000 clones; over 60% of them were counted only once. The ten largest clones represent over 20% of the sample. The label giving this sample's treatment or condition can be read as: randomized to nivolumab then ipilimumab (arm A) or the reverse (arm B). The sequenced sample was CD8+ T cells sorted from blood (inferred from file names), obtained from a patient given nivolumab and ipilimumab in sequence. These receptors all stem from a human donor with melanoma.

The CDR3: CASSLVAAASYEQYF. For the CDR3, the DNA is TGTGCCAGCAGCTTAGTGGCAGCGGCATCCTACGAGCAGTACTTC. V and J are TRBV7-2 and TRBJ2-7; weak D call: TRBD2 (5 bases). The CDR3 extends over 15 amino acids. Trimming removed 1 base at V and 1 base at J, with 11 bases between. Germline loops: CDR1 SGHTA, CDR2 FQGNSA.

As DNA, the CDR3 is TGTGCCAGCAGCGTACCGCGGGAGATAGCGGGAGCCCAAGACAATGAGCAGTTCTTC. Translated, it gives CASSVPREIAGAQDNEQFF. The rearrangement uses TRBV9 and TRBJ2-1, with 9 bases identical to TRBD2. The CDR3 covers 19 residues. Germline CDR1 reads SGDLS; CDR2 reads YYNGEE. V gave up 1 base and J gave up 5 bases; unmatched junction bases: 16.

This chain connects TRBV11-2 to TRBJ2-1, with D possibly matching TRBD2 (6 bases). The CDR3 covers 15 residues. V lost 1 base and J lost 4, with 11 bases in between. Germline V lookup: CDR1 SGHAT, CDR2 FQNNGV. CDR3 in DNA: TGTGCCAGCAGCTTAGGCGCCGGGAGATACAATGAGCAGTTCTTC. This codes for CASSLGAGRYNEQFF.

The V gene is TRBV16, the J gene TRBJ2-7; 7 positions agree with TRBD1. CDR1 and CDR2 from the germline V gene are KGHSY and FQNENV. This CDR3 spans 16 amino acids. Trimming removed 0 bases from V and 4 bases from J; junction bases left unmatched: 9. The CDR3 nucleotides read TGTGCCAGCAGCCAATCTCTGGACAGGATGATATACGAGCAGTACTTC. It encodes CASSQSLDRMIYEQYF.

The chain couples TRBV5-1 to TRBJ2-7; TRBD1 is a possible D gene (7 bases). The ends were cut back, 0 bases at V and 4 bases at J, with 17 bases in the middle. CDR1 is SGHRS and CDR2 is YFSETQ in the germline V gene. The length of the CDR3 is 16 residues. In nucleotides, the CDR3 is TGCGCCAGCAGCTTGGCCGCGGAGGGGGCTGTGTACGAGCAGTACTTC. It yields the protein CASSLAAEGAVYEQYF.

The V and J genes are TRBV28 and TRBJ1-6; 7 bases are a match to TRBD1. The CDR3 totals 16 residues. V lost 2 bases, J lost 0 bases, and 1 base stayed unmatched. Germline CDR1 MDHEN, CDR2 SYDVKM. CDR3 bases: TGTGCCAGCAGTTTAGGGGACAGCTCCTATAATTCACCCCTCCACTTT. It specifies CASSLGDSSYNSPLHF.

The V and J genes are TRBV6-6 and TRBJ1-2; D is unresolved. Germline assignment: CDR1 MNHNY and CDR2 SVGAGI (reference sequence). CDR3 length: 15 residues. Trimming cost V 2 bases and J 0 bases, with 10 bases left between them. CDR3 bases: TGTGCCAGCAGTTACAGCGGAGCCCCTAACTATGGCTACACCTTC. As protein: CASSYSGAPNYGYTF.

By frequency in the sample, this clone is medium-sized. V is TRBV28 and J is TRBJ2-1; 12 positions match TRBD2. Germline V gives CDR1 MDHEN, CDR2 SYDVKM. Trimming at V came to 4 bases and at J to 10 bases, leaving 2 bases not matched to a gene. The CDR3 covers 13 residues. The CDR3 sequence is CASSWGTSGEQFF. DNA for the CDR3: TGTGCCAGCAGTTGGGGGACTAGCGGGGAGCAGTTCTTC.

The gene calls are TRBV6-1 and TRBJ2-3; TRBD2 aligns across 7 bases. The J segment lost 4 bases and the V segment lost 0 bases, leaving 10 bases of the junction unmatched. In germline, CDR1 is MNHNS, CDR2 SASEGT. The CDR3 runs 17 residues. CDR3 bases: TGTGCCAGCAGTGAAGCTGGGGGGAGGGATTGGGCAGATACGCAGTATTTT. Its protein product is CASSEAGGRDWADTQYF.

The chain uses TRBV9 and TRBJ2-1; unclear D gene. Germline V gene data show CDR1 as SGDLS and CDR2 as YYNGEE. The CDR3 spans 15 residues. V lost 3 bases to trimming and J lost 4 bases, with 14 bases between them. The CDR3 DNA follows: TGTGCCAGCAGCGCGTTTCCGACAACATACAATGAGCAGTTCTTC. Translated, it gives CASSAFPTTYNEQFF.

This rearrangement joins TRBV9 to TRBJ1-2; maybe TRBD1 (5 bases). Looked up from germline, CDR1 is SGDLS and CDR2 is YYNGEE. Trimming stripped 0 bases from V and 4 bases from J, with 13 bases between. This CDR3 has 15 amino acids. The CDR3 protein is CASSVGGGAGYGYTF. CDR3 sequence (DNA): TGTGCCAGCAGCGTAGGAGGTGGGGCCGGCTATGGCTACACCTTC. Variable domain in full (rest from reference TRBV9 and TRBJ1-2): DSGVTQTPKHLITATGQRVTLRCSPRSGDLSVYWYQQSLDQGLQFLIQYYNGEERAKGNILERFSAQQFPDLHSELNLSSLELGDSALYFCASSVGGGAGYGYTFGSGTRLTVV.

V is TRBV9 and J is TRBJ2-3; 8 nucleotides align to TRBD2. The V gene's germline CDR1 is SGDLS and CDR2 YYNGEE. Trimming took 5 bases from V and 5 from J; bases not matched to a gene: 10. CDR3 length equals 15 residues. As DNA, the CDR3 is TGTGCCAGCAGTGCCGGACTAGCCCTAAGAGATACGCAGTATTTT. The encoded protein is CASSAGLALRDTQYF. The variable domain in full, completed from reference TRBV9 and TRBJ2-3, reads DSGVTQTPKHLITATGQRVTLRCSPRSGDLSVYWYQQSLDQGLQFLIQYYNGEERAKGNILERFSAQQFPDLHSELNLSSLELGDSALYFCASSAGLALRDTQYFGPGTRLTVL.

This chain connects TRBV5-1 to TRBJ2-7; the match to TRBD2 covers 8 bases. Germline values: CDR1 SGHRS, CDR2 YFSETQ. The V segment lost 3 bases and the J segment 3 bases; nucleotides outside the gene matches: 14. CDR3 size: 17 residues. The DNA of the CDR3 is TGCGCCAGCAGCTACATAGCACCCCCAGCGGGGGACTACGAGCAGTACTTC. Its protein is CASSYIAPPAGDYEQYF.

The V and J genes are TRBV9 and TRBJ2-3; possible D gene TRBD2, 6 bases. CDR1 SGDLS and CDR2 YYNGEE come from the germline V gene. With 2 bases removed from V and 2 bases from J, the gap between germline ends came to 12 bases. The CDR3 extends over 15 amino acids. CDR3: CASSVYGGPTDTQYF. DNA for the CDR3: TGTGCCAGCAGCGTTTACGGGGGTCCCACAGATACGCAGTATTTT.

This chain uses TRBV6-1 with TRBJ2-3; D might be TRBD2 (5 bases). V was pared by 1 base and J by 2 bases, with 13 bases between. Per germline, CDR1 MNHNS and CDR2 SASEGT. The CDR3 covers 16 residues. The CDR3 DNA sequence: TGTGCCAGCAGTGAAGAGGATGGCGGACTCACAGATACGCAGTATTTT. The encoded protein is CASSEEDGGLTDTQYF.

The CDR3 nucleotides read TGTGCCAGTAGACAGGGGACAGGCGACGAGCAGTACTTC. It specifies CASRQGTGDEQYF. The chain has TRBV19 and TRBJ2-7, with 8 bases lining up with TRBD1. CDR3 length: 13 amino acids. V was clipped by 6 bases and J by 5 bases; unmatched bases: 6. Germline V CDR1 and CDR2: LNHDA, SQIVND (reference sequence).

This clone was seen a single time. V gene TRBV7-8 combines with J gene TRBJ1-2; perhaps TRBD1 as D (5 bases). Germline CDR1 is SGHVS and CDR2 is FQNEAQ. This CDR3 spans 16 amino acids. V was shortened by 5 bases and J by 4 bases, with 20 bases between the two germline ends. CDR3 sequence: CASSPSSGGQGYGYTF. CDR3 nucleotides: TGTGCCAGCAGCCCAAGCTCCGGCGGACAAGGCTATGGCTACACCTTC.

The chain joins TRBV19 to TRBJ2-1; D gene uncertain. In germline, CDR1 is LNHDA, CDR2 SQIVND (reference sequence). The ends were cut back, 2 bases at V and 0 bases at J, with 8 bases in the middle. This CDR3 is 15 amino acids long. Written as DNA, the CDR3 is TGTGCCAGTAGTATAATCGCGAGCTCCTACAATGAGCAGTTCTTC. This codes for CASSIIASSYNEQFF.

On this clone itself: One end of the junction fails to match germline, which may point to a read error. V is TRBV7-2 and J is TRBJ2-7, with D unresolved. Germline assignment: CDR1 SGHTA and CDR2 FQGNSA. The CDR3 covers 11 residues. CDR3 nucleotide sequence: TGTGCCAGCAGCTTAGATTACGGGCAGTACTTC. Its protein product is CASSLDYGQYF. Supplemented by reference TRBV7-2 and TRBJ2-7, the full variable domain reads GAGVSQSPSNKVTEKGKDVELRCDPISGHTALYWYRQSLGQGLEFLIYFQGNSAPDKSGLPSDRFSAERTGGSVSTLTIQRTQQEDSAVYLCASSLDYGQYFGPGTRLTVT.

This clone was seen only a few times. CDR3 residues: CASSYAMAGLAGEQFF. The CDR3 DNA sequence: TGTGCCAGCAGTTACGCAATGGCGGGACTAGCTGGGGAGCAGTTCTTC. This chain joins TRBV6-5 and TRBJ2-1, with 9 bases matching TRBD2. The germline V gene has CDR1 MNHEY and CDR2 SVGAGI. The ends lost 2 bases at V and 10 bases at J; junction bases unmatched: 12. This CDR3 comprises 16 residues.

CDR3 loop: CASSYGGGYNEQFF. Here the CDR3 DNA reads TGTGCCAGCAGTTACGGCGGGGGTTACAATGAGCAGTTCTTC. The chain is built from TRBV6-5 and TRBJ2-1, with 7 bases matching TRBD2. Germline CDR1 and CDR2: MNHEY and SVGAGI. V was pared by 2 bases and J by 4 bases, with 2 bases of the junction left unmatched. There are 14 residues in the CDR3.

The rearrangement uses TRBV10-3 and TRBJ2-1, with 7 bases lining up with TRBD2. Germline assignment: CDR1 ENHRY and CDR2 SYGVKD. V was pared by 8 bases and J by 0 bases, with 1 base of the junction left unmatched. The CDR3 is 13 amino acids. DNA of the CDR3: TGTGCCATCGCGGGGGACTCCTACAATGAGCAGTTCTTC. It yields the protein CAIAGDSYNEQFF.

The rearrangement joins TRBV28 to TRBJ2-1; 7 bases map to TRBD2. The CDR3 consists of 16 residues. The trim removed 2 bases at V and 2 bases at J, leaving 6 bases unmatched. Germline-derived CDR1 and CDR2 are MDHEN and SYDVKM. CDR3 nucleotides: TGTGCCAGCAGTTTAGGTCTAGCGGTAACCTACAATGAGCAGTTCTTC. It encodes CASSLGLAVTYNEQFF.

This chain links TRBV7-2 with TRBJ2-3; the D gene is possibly TRBD1 (5 bases). The germline V and J ends were trimmed by 2 bases and 2 bases, with 17 bases remaining between them. The CDR3 covers 17 residues. Germline CDR1 and CDR2: SGHTA and FQGNSA. The DNA for the CDR3 is TGTGCCAGCAGCTTACTTGGGGCAGGGAAGGACACAGATACGCAGTATTTT. It encodes CASSLLGAGKDTDTQYF.

This clone has just a few counts. The CDR3 region is CASSSQGEEREKLFF. As DNA, the CDR3 is TGTGCCAGCAGCTCACAGGGGGAAGAGAGGGAAAAACTGTTTTTT. The rearrangement links TRBV13 to TRBJ1-4; 8 bases map to TRBD1. The CDR3 extends over 15 amino acids. The V gene's germline CDR1 is PRHDT and CDR2 FYEKMQ (reference sequence). The V segment lost 4 bases and the J segment 8 bases; nucleotides outside the gene matches: 9. Drawing the rest from reference TRBV13 and TRBJ1-4, the complete variable domain is AAGVIQSPRHLIKEKRETATLKCYPIPRHDTVYWYQQGPGQDPQFLISFYEKMQSDKGSIPDRFSAQQFSDYHSELNMSSLELGDSALYFCASSSQGEEREKLFFGSGTQLSVL.